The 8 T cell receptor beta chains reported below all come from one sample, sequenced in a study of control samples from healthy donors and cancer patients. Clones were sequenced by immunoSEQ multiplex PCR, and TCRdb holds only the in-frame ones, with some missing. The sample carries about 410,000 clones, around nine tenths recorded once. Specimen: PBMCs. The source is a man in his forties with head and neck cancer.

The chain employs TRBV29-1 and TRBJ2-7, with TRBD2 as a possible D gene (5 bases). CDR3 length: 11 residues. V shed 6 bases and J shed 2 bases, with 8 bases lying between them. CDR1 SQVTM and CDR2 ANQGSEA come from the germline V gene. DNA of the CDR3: TGCAGCGTAGCGGATACCTACGAGCAGTACTTC. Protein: CSVADTYEQYF.

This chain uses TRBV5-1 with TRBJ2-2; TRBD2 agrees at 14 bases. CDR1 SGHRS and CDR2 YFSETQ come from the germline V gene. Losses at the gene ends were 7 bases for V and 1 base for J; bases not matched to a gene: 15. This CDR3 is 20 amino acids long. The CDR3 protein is CASSRLRGLAGEGNTGELFF. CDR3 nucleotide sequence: TGCGCCAGCTCGAGGCTACGGGGACTAGCGGGAGAGGGGAACACCGGGGAGCTGTTTTTT.

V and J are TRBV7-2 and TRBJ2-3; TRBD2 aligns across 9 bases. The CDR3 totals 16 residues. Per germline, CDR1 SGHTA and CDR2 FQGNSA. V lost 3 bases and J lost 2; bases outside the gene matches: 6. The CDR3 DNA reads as TGTGCCAGCAGCTTCGCGGGGGGGTACTACACAGATACGCAGTATTTT. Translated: CASSFAGGYYTDTQYF.

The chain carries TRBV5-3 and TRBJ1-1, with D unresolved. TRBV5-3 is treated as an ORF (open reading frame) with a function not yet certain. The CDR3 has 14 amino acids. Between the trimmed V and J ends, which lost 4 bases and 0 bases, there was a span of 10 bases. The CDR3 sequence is CARSGAEVNTEAFF. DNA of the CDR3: TGTGCCAGAAGCGGCGCGGAGGTGAACACTGAAGCTTTCTTT.

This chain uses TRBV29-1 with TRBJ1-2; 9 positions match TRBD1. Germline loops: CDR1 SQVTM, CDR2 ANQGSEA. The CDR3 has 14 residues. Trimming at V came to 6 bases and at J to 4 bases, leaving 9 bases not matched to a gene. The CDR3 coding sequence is TGCAGCGTGCTGACAGGGGGAATGAGCTATGGCTACACCTTC. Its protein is CSVLTGGMSYGYTF.

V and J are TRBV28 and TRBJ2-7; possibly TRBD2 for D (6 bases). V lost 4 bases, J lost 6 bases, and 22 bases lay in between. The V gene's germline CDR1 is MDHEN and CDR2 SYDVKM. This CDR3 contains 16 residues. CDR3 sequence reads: CASSSPGAGLVAEQYF. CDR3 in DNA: TGTGCCAGCAGTTCCCCTGGGGCGGGATTAGTCGCCGAGCAGTACTTC.

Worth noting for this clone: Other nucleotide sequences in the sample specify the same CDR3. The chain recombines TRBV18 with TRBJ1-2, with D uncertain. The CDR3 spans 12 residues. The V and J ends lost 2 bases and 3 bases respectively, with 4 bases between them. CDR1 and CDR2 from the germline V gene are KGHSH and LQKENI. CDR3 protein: CASSPGDYGYTF. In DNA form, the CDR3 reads TGTGCCAGCTCACCAGGGGACTATGGCTACACCTTC.

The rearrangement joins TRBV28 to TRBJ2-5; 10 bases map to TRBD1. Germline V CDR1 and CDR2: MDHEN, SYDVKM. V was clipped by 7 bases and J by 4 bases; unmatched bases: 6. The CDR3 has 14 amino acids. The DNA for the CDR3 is TGTGCCAGCAACCGACGGACAGGGGGAGAGACCCAGTACTTC. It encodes CASNRRTGGETQYF.